These T cell receptor beta chains were read from a single sample in a study of cytomegalovirus exposure and HLA in healthy donors. Profiled with immunoSEQ multiplex PCR; TCRdb holds only in-frame clones, not every one. The sample lists fewer than 110,000 clones, 60% to 75% occurring once. The sequenced sample was PBMCs. The receptor set was obtained from a man under 40 in good health and CMV-seronegative. CDR3s include the opening cysteine and the closing phenylalanine or tryptophan. Fields, in order: V gene, clone size, D gene, J gene, CDR3 DNA, CDR3 protein. The D gene is left open where the match is weak. Only some rows state a clone size, as once, few, many or a class for expanded clones.

TRBV30,-,-,TRBJ1-1,TGTGCCTGGAGTGTATTCAAGGAGGCTTTCTTT,CAWSVFKEAFF
TRBV6-1,-,TRBD1,TRBJ2-7,TGTGCCAGCAGTGGGGGACAGGGGGCCAATCCTTACGAGCAGTACTTC,CASSGGQGANPYEQYF
TRBV5-1,-,-,TRBJ2-2,TGCGCCAGCAGGACAGGCTATAACACCGGGGAGCTGTTTTTT,CASRTGYNTGELFF
TRBV28,-,TRBD2,TRBJ2-1,TGTGCCAGCAGTTTGGGACTAGCAGAACCGGCCTCCTACAATGAGCAGTTCTTC,CASSLGLAEPASYNEQFF
TRBV7-6,once,-,TRBJ2-1,TGTGCCAGCAGCCGTGAGGGGGGGACCTCCTACAATGAGCAGTTCTTC,CASSREGGTSYNEQFF
TRBV5-1,-,-,TRBJ1-3,TGCGCCAGCAGCTCGGACTCATCCTCTGGAAACACCATATATTTT,CASSSDSSSGNTIYF
TRBV14,-,TRBD2,TRBJ2-3,TGTGCCAGCAGCCAACCACTAGCGGGGAGCACAGATACGCAGTATTTT,CASSQPLAGSTDTQYF
TRBV7-9,few,TRBD1,TRBJ1-1,TGTGCCAGCAGCGGAGAACAGGGGAAGAACACTGAAGCTTTCTTT,CASSGEQGKNTEAFF
TRBV6-1,-,TRBD2,TRBJ2-5,TGTGCCAGCAGTGCCCTCGGAGGGGAGACTAGCGGGGGTCGAGAGACCCAGTACTTC,CASSALGGETSGGRETQYF
TRBV4-1,-,TRBD1,TRBJ1-4,TGCGCCAGCAGACTGACAGGGGGCCAGGAAAAACTGTTTTTT,CASRLTGGQEKLFF
TRBV7-9,once,TRBD2,TRBJ2-2,TGTGCCAGCAGCTTAGATACTAGCGGGAGAGGTACCGGGGAGCTGTTTTTT,CASSLDTSGRGTGELFF
TRBV19,-,-,TRBJ1-1,TGTGCCAGTAGAAAGCCGAACACTGAAGCTTTCTTT,CASRKPNTEAFF
TRBV6-6,-,TRBD2,TRBJ2-3,TGTGCCAGCAATAGCGGGAGTCATGGTACGCAGTATTTT,CASNSGSHGTQYF
TRBV28,-,TRBD1,TRBJ1-5,TGTGCCAGCAGTCTAGGGGGCAGCAATCAGCCCCAGCATTTT,CASSLGGSNQPQHF
TRBV5-1,-,TRBD1,TRBJ1-5,TGCGCCAGCAGCTTGACAGGGGACAATCAGCCCCAGCATTTT,CASSLTGDNQPQHF
TRBV18,-,-,TRBJ1-2,TGTGCCAGCTCACCCGGCAGCGAGGAGGGCTACACCTTC,CASSPGSEEGYTF
TRBV27,-,TRBD1,TRBJ2-7,TGTGCCAGCAGTTTATCCTATCAACAGGGGGGCCTGGGGGCCTACGAGCAGTACTTC,CASSLSYQQGGLGAYEQYF
TRBV6-1,-,-,TRBJ1-6,TGTGCCGGCAGTTCGGACAGAGTCTATAATTCACCCCTCCACTTT,CAGSSDRVYNSPLHF
TRBV5-1,-,TRBD1,TRBJ2-7,TGCGCCAGCAGCCCGACACAGGGGCCCCACTACGAGCAGTACTTC,CASSPTQGPHYEQYF
TRBV18,-,-,TRBJ1-2,TGTGCCACCTCGGGGTCGAGGGAGAGCGGCTATGGCTACACCTTC,CATSGSRESGYGYTF
TRBV28,-,TRBD1,TRBJ2-4,TGTGCCAGCAGTTCAACGACAGGGAAATTGAGTCAGTCGAACATTCAGTACTTC,CASSSTTGKLSQSNIQYF
TRBV2,few,TRBD2,TRBJ2-5,TGTGCCAGCAGTCCGTCTAGCGGGACTCGGGAGACCCAGTACTTC,CASSPSSGTRETQYF
TRBV5-6,-,-,TRBJ1-2,TGTGCCAGCAGCCCTCCGACAGGCACCGGCTACACCTTC,CASSPPTGTGYTF
TRBV19,-,TRBD2,TRBJ2-7,TGTGCCAGTGCGGCCAGGGAGGGTTCCTACGAGCAGTACTTC,CASAAREGSYEQYF
TRBV5-1,-,-,TRBJ2-6,TGCGCCAGCAGCTCGAACATTCAAGACTCTGGGGCCAACGTCCTGACTTTC,CASSSNIQDSGANVLTF
TRBV9,-,TRBD1,TRBJ2-4,TGTGCCAGCAGCGTTAGCGGACAGGGTGAAAACATTCAGTACTTC,CASSVSGQGENIQYF
TRBV2,-,-,TRBJ2-3,TGTGCCAGCAGTGAAAGGCAGGGAAGCACAGATACGCAGTATTTT,CASSERQGSTDTQYF
TRBV5-1,-,TRBD2,TRBJ2-3,TGCGCCAGCAGCTTGCGCATTATAGCGGGAGGGACCACAGATACGCAGTATTTT,CASSLRIIAGGTTDTQYF
TRBV4-2,-,-,TRBJ2-2,TGTGCCAGCAGCGCCCGTGGGGGGGGCGCGGGCACCGGGGAGCTGTTTTTT,CASSARGGGAGTGELFF
TRBV19,-,TRBD1,TRBJ1-1,TGTGCCAGTAGTATTGGACAGGGGAACACTGAAGCTTTCTTT,CASSIGQGNTEAFF
TRBV6-6,-,TRBD2,TRBJ2-5,TGTGCCAGCAGTTACCAAACTAGCGGGAGGGTTGAGACCCAGTACTTC,CASSYQTSGRVETQYF
TRBV6-6,-,TRBD1,TRBJ2-7,TGTGCCAGCAGGACCTGGGACAGGGCATCATCCTACGAGCAGTACTTC,CASRTWDRASSYEQYF
TRBV7-2,-,-,TRBJ2-1,TGTGCCAGCAGCCCGTATCCTGACAATGAGCAGTTCTTC,CASSPYPDNEQFF
TRBV10-3,-,TRBD2,TRBJ2-3,TGTGCCACGGAAAAGACTAGCGGGAGAGGCACAGATACGCAGTATTTT,CATEKTSGRGTDTQYF
TRBV28,-,-,TRBJ2-7,TGTGCCAGCAGTTTATCTTACGGGGCCTACGAGCAGTACTTC,CASSLSYGAYEQYF
TRBV4-1,-,TRBD2,TRBJ2-1,TGTGCCAGCAGCCAAGATCAGACTAGCGGCTACAATGAGCAGTTCTTC,CASSQDQTSGYNEQFF